The 6 T cell receptor beta chains listed next were all sequenced from one sample in a study of blood T cell repertoires in COVID-19. Produced via immunoSEQ multiplex PCR; TCRdb's table is partial and in-frame only. The sample lists around 230,000 clones, almost 85% occurring once. Material: PBMCs or T cells enriched from blood (not recorded which). Source of these receptors: a man aged 40-49 years who had recovered from COVID-19.

CDR3 protein: CASTLGGGLINEQFF. CDR3 nucleotide sequence: TGTGCCAGCACCCTAGGCGGGGGTTTAATCAATGAGCAGTTCTTC. This chain links TRBV9 with TRBJ2-1, with 7 nucleotides matching TRBD2. V shed 6 bases and J 6 bases; nucleotides not matched to a gene: 12. CDR1 and CDR2 (germline): SGDLS, YYNGEE. The CDR3 is 15 amino acids.

V gene TRBV11-2 combines with J gene TRBJ2-1; 8 bases are a match to TRBD2. This CDR3 has 18 amino acids. The V and J ends lost 1 base and 0 bases, in that order; junction bases with no gene match: 8. Germline CDR1 reads SGHAT; CDR2 reads FQNNGV. The CDR3 DNA sequence: TGTGCCAGCAGCTTAGCCGGGGGGGGATTAAGCTCCTACAATGAGCAGTTCTTC. It encodes CASSLAGGGLSSYNEQFF.

This chain links TRBV7-3 with TRBJ2-5, with D possibly matching TRBD2 (5 bases). Germline loops: CDR1 SGHTA, CDR2 FQGTGA. Trimming took off 5 bases at V and 4 bases at J, with 11 bases between the two ends. CDR3 length: 13 amino acids. The chain's CDR3 is CASSDGVRETQYF. Here the CDR3 DNA reads TGTGCCAGCAGCGACGGGGTTCGAGAGACCCAGTACTTC.

The V call is TRBV2, the J call TRBJ1-6; TRBD1 is a possible D gene (6 bases). Germline lookup yields CDR1 SNHLY and CDR2 FYNNEI. This CDR3 comprises 16 residues. V was clipped by 4 bases and J by 0 bases, with 10 bases between them. This CDR3 is CASSVGQSSYNSPLHF. The CDR3 nucleotides read TGTGCCAGCAGTGTAGGACAGAGCTCCTATAATTCACCCCTCCACTTT. The full variable domain, with the rest looked up from reference TRBV2 and TRBJ1-6, is EPEVTQTPSHQVTQMGQEVILRCVPISNHLYFYWYRQILGQKVEFLVSFYNNEISEKSEIFDDQFSVERPDGSNFTLKIRSTKLEDSAMYFCASSVGQSSYNSPLHFGNGTRLTVT.

The rearrangement joins TRBV19 to TRBJ2-5; tentative D call: TRBD1 (6 bases). CDR3 length: 11 amino acids. From germline, CDR1 is LNHDA and CDR2 SQIVND (reference sequence). Deletions cut 8 bases from V and 4 bases from J, with 8 bases between. CDR3 bases: TGTGCCAGTGCAGGGGCAGAGACCCAGTACTTC. It encodes CASAGAETQYF.

DNA of the CDR3: TGTGCCAGCAGCACCAACCCGGCGGTAGCGGGAGTACAAAATGAGCAGTTCTTC. Encoded protein: CASSTNPAVAGVQNEQFF. The rearrangement joins TRBV7-3 to TRBJ2-1; 9 bases fit TRBD2. This CDR3 contains 18 residues. Trimming took 5 bases from V and 7 from J; bases not matched to a gene: 18. The germline CDR1 and CDR2 sequences are SGHTA and FQGTGA. Using reference TRBV7-3 and TRBJ2-1 for the parts outside the CDR3, the full variable domain is GAGVSQTPSNKVTEKGKYVELRCDPISGHTALYWYRQSLGQGPEFLIYFQGTGAADDSGLPNDRFFAVRPEGSVSTLKIQRTERGDSAVYLCASSTNPAVAGVQNEQFFGPGTRLTVL.